The clone carrying this T cell receptor beta chain was observed at least ten times. As an off-target read in a library built for alpha chains, this beta chain has a frequency of little significance. V was cut by 1 base and J by 7 bases, with 14 bases left in between. Germline lookup yields CDR1 SGHVS and CDR2 FQNEAQ. The CDR3 covers 15 residues. This entry belongs to a study of spatial heterogeneity in lung cancer. Across the whole study: Among detected sequences, beta-chain ones consistently exceeded alpha-chain ones in number. TCR and UMI combinations that were unique each appeared, on average, more than ten times in raw reads.

Sample time point: sample taken at primary tumor resection. Tumor, nontumor lung or frozen PBMC supplied whole RNA, sequenced without sorting. Samples came from 70 to 80 TRACERx patients with untreated early-stage lung cancer. TCR cDNA molecules each had a unique molecular identifier. TCRdb passed the 5' RACE reads through MiXCR, listing each CDR3 protein once. The data contain about 13,000 distinct CDR3 sequences, around 5.2% of them seen just once; the ten biggest clones take up around a third. V and J are TRBV7-8 and TRBJ2-1, with D possibly matching TRBD2 (6 bases). This specimen consisted of lung tumor tissue, obtained at surgery. This receptor was taken from a human donor with early-stage non-small cell lung cancer. This CDR3 is CASSLELAGRNEQFF. CDR3 sequence (DNA): TGTGCCAGCAGCTTAGAACTAGCAGGCCGGAATGAGCAGTTCTTC.